A selection of T cell receptor beta chains follows, all from one sample in a study of cytomegalovirus exposure and HLA in healthy donors. Profiling relied on immunoSEQ multiplex PCR, and the TCRdb table lists in-frame clones only, not all of them. The sample has about 150,000 clones, 60% to 80% seen once. Sequenced input: PBMCs. These receptors originate from a male donor in good health and CMV-seronegative. Both conserved end residues are part of each CDR3.

TRBJ1-1 TRBV18 CASSPQGAVDTEAFF
TRBJ2-5 TRBV18 CASSLSSDRQETQYF
TRBJ1-2 TRBV9 CASSVDGGGHYGYTF
TRBJ2-7 TRBV21-1 CASSKPEGTGTYEQYF
TRBJ2-7 TRBV7-8 CASSKSTGTGGSYEQYF
TRBJ2-1 TRBV7-8 CASSEQGPSYNEQFF
TRBJ2-3 TRBV5-4 CASSLSGGTDTQYF
TRBJ2-7 TRBV5-1 CASSPGDAPPYEQYF
TRBJ2-7 TRBV5-8 CASSSTGTGEDEQYF
TRBJ2-7 TRBV7-3 CASSLAGLYEQYF
TRBJ2-7 TRBV2 CASKPSGRAYEQYF
TRBJ2-2 TRBV7-2 CASRTSLAGATGELFF
TRBJ2-1 TRBV5-4 CASSPGTAASSYNEQFF
TRBJ2-2 TRBV19 CASTQGLAGINTGELFF
TRBJ2-1 TRBV5-1 CASSLSGSSYNEQFF
TRBJ2-5 TRBV11-2 CASSAPVSGETQYF
TRBJ2-3 TRBV7-2 CASSFGQGAGDTQYF
TRBJ2-2 TRBV5-1 CASSPLAGTNTGELFF
TRBJ2-4 TRBV29-1 CSVGVGTGGATAKNIQYF
TRBJ2-7 TRBV9 CASSPRGAGAGEQYF
TRBJ1-4 TRBV25-1 CASSADRAATNEKLFF